The rows below give T cell receptor beta chains drawn from one sample of a study of cytomegalovirus exposure and HLA in healthy donors. Profiled with immunoSEQ multiplex PCR; TCRdb holds only in-frame clones, not every one. The sample has around 74,000 clones; the top ten hold 12% to 15%. Sequences were obtained from PBMCs. The receptors were gathered from a man in his fifties or sixties in good health and CMV-seropositive. Each CDR3 is given with its conserved first and last residue. A D gene is named only where the DNA matches it firmly.

v_call: TRBV27
d_call: -
j_call: TRBJ2-2
cdr3_aa: CASTGTGELFF
cdr3_nt: TGTGCCAGCACAGGCACCGGGGAGCTGTTTTTT

v_call: TRBV6-1
d_call: TRBD2
j_call: TRBJ2-7
cdr3_aa: CATTDDAGDSYEQYF
cdr3_nt: TGTGCCACCACCGACGACGCGGGGGATTCCTACGAGCAGTACTTC

v_call: TRBV5-1
d_call: -
j_call: TRBJ1-1
cdr3_aa: CASSPRWEGVTEAFF
cdr3_nt: TGCGCCAGCAGCCCACGATGGGAAGGGGTCACTGAAGCTTTCTTT

v_call: TRBV11-2
d_call: -
j_call: TRBJ2-3
cdr3_aa: CASSSRDTTWDTQYF
cdr3_nt: TGTGCCAGCAGCTCCCGGGACACCACATGGGATACGCAGTATTTT

v_call: TRBV14
d_call: TRBD2
j_call: TRBJ2-7
cdr3_aa: CASSQTRTSSYEQYF
cdr3_nt: TGTGCCAGCAGCCAAACCAGGACTAGCTCCTACGAGCAGTACTTC

v_call: TRBV6-6
d_call: -
j_call: TRBJ1-5
cdr3_aa: CASSLHREQPQHF
cdr3_nt: TGTGCCAGCAGTTTACACAGGGAACAGCCCCAGCATTTT

v_call: TRBV28
d_call: -
j_call: TRBJ1-1
cdr3_aa: CASSNPRGNTEAFF
cdr3_nt: TGTGCCAGCAGCAACCCTAGGGGGAACACTGAAGCTTTCTTT

v_call: TRBV29-1
d_call: -
j_call: TRBJ1-2
cdr3_aa: CSVGLQDTQPLYGYTF
cdr3_nt: TGCAGCGTTGGACTTCAGGACACTCAGCCCCTCTATGGCTACACCTTC

v_call: TRBV11-2
d_call: -
j_call: TRBJ1-1
cdr3_aa: CASSLDRGKTEAFF
cdr3_nt: TGTGCCAGCAGCTTAGACAGGGGCAAGACTGAAGCTTTCTTT

v_call: TRBV27
d_call: -
j_call: TRBJ2-5
cdr3_aa: CASSPRAQETQYF
cdr3_nt: TGTGCCAGCTCGCCAAGAGCTCAAGAGACCCAGTACTTC

v_call: TRBV10-1
d_call: -
j_call: TRBJ1-1
cdr3_aa: CASSEFQGDNTEAFF
cdr3_nt: TGCGCCAGCAGTGAGTTCCAAGGGGATAACACTGAAGCTTTCTTT

v_call: TRBV5-6
d_call: -
j_call: TRBJ1-5
cdr3_aa: CASSFELNQPQHF
cdr3_nt: TGTGCCAGCAGCTTTGAGCTTAATCAGCCCCAGCATTTT

v_call: TRBV6-6
d_call: TRBD2
j_call: TRBJ2-2
cdr3_aa: CASSPERGRGTGELFF
cdr3_nt: TGTGCCAGCAGTCCTGAGCGGGGTAGGGGCACCGGGGAGCTGTTTTTT

v_call: TRBV7-9
d_call: -
j_call: TRBJ1-1
cdr3_aa: CASSLTMNTEAFF
cdr3_nt: TGTGCCAGCAGCTTGACTATGAACACTGAAGCTTTCTTT

v_call: TRBV27
d_call: -
j_call: TRBJ2-2
cdr3_aa: CASRRITPNTGELFF
cdr3_nt: TGTGCCAGCAGAAGAATCACACCGAACACCGGGGAGCTGTTTTTT

v_call: TRBV19
d_call: TRBD1
j_call: TRBJ2-7
cdr3_aa: CASSIDHSGTGAYEQYF
cdr3_nt: TGTGCCAGTAGTATAGATCACTCCGGGACAGGGGCCTACGAGCAGTACTTC

v_call: TRBV27
d_call: -
j_call: TRBJ1-2
cdr3_aa: CASSSPYGYTF
cdr3_nt: TGTGCCAGCAGCTCCCCTTATGGCTACACCTTC

v_call: TRBV7-6
d_call: -
j_call: TRBJ2-3
cdr3_aa: CASSSDRGDTQYF
cdr3_nt: TGTGCCAGCAGCTCCGACCGGGGGGATACGCAGTATTTT

v_call: TRBV27
d_call: TRBD2
j_call: TRBJ2-3
cdr3_aa: CASSLSSGGRLDTQYF
cdr3_nt: TGTGCCAGCAGTTTATCTAGCGGCGGGAGGTTGGATACGCAGTATTTT

v_call: TRBV5-1
d_call: TRBD2
j_call: TRBJ2-3
cdr3_aa: CASSSSGGRDTQYF
cdr3_nt: TGCGCCAGCAGCTCTAGCGGGGGCAGAGATACGCAGTATTTT

v_call: TRBV2
d_call: -
j_call: TRBJ2-3
cdr3_aa: CASSLYTDTQYF
cdr3_nt: TGTGCCAGCAGCCTTTACACAGATACGCAGTATTTT

v_call: TRBV5-6
d_call: -
j_call: TRBJ2-7
cdr3_aa: CASSFRRELSEQYF
cdr3_nt: TGTGCCAGCAGCTTCCGGCGGGAACTTTCCGAGCAGTACTTC

v_call: TRBV11-2
d_call: -
j_call: TRBJ2-3
cdr3_aa: CASSATSIAQYF
cdr3_nt: TGTGCCAGCAGCGCGACTAGTATCGCGCAGTATTTT

v_call: TRBV11-3
d_call: -
j_call: TRBJ1-1
cdr3_aa: CASSLTGGNTEAFF
cdr3_nt: TGTGCCAGCAGCTTGACCGGGGGGAACACTGAAGCTTTCTTT

v_call: TRBV2
d_call: -
j_call: TRBJ2-3
cdr3_aa: CASKGTDTQYF
cdr3_nt: TGTGCCAGCAAGGGGACAGATACGCAGTATTTT

v_call: TRBV6-5
d_call: -
j_call: TRBJ2-3
cdr3_aa: CASSYHTTDTQYF
cdr3_nt: TGTGCCAGCAGTTACCACACCACAGATACGCAGTATTTT